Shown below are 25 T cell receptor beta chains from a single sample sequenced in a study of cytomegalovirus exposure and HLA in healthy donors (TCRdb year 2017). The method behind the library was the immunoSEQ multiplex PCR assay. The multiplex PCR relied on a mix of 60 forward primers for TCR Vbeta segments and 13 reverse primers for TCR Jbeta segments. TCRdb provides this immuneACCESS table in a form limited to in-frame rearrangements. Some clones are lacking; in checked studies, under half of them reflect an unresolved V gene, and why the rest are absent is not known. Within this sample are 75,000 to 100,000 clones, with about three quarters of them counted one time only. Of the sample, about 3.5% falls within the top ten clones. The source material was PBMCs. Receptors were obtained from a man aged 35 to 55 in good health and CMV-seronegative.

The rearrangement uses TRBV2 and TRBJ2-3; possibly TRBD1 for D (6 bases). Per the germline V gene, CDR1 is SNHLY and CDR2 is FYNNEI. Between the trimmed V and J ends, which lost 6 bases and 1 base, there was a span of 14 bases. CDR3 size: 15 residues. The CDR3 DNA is TGTGCCAGCAGGACTGGGGCAGGGGGCACAGATACGCAGTATTTT. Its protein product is CASRTGAGGTDTQYF.

DNA of the CDR3: TGCGCCAGCAGTGACCCGGGACAGTTTCACTACGAGCAGTACTTC. This gives the protein CASSDPGQFHYEQYF. The rearrangement joins TRBV4-1 to TRBJ2-7; 7 positions match TRBD1. CDR1 and CDR2 from the germline V gene are MGHRA and YSYEKL. V lost 6 bases to trimming and J lost 3 bases; unmatched junction nucleotides: 11. The CDR3 is 15 amino acids.

CDR3: CAGQGGGIQYF. CDR3 nucleotide sequence: TGTGCCGGACAGGGTGGGGGCATTCAGTACTTC. The rearrangement uses TRBV6-1 and TRBJ2-4; TRBD1 agrees at 8 bases. V shed 11 bases and J 9 bases; nucleotides not matched to a gene: 6. Germline CDR1 MNHNS, CDR2 SASEGT. This CDR3 comprises 11 residues.

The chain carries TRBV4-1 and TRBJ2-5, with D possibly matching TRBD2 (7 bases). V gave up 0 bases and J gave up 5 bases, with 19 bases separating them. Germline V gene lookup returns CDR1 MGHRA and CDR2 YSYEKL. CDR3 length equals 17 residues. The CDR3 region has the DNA TGCGCCAGCAGCCAAGATCTGGCGGGGGCTCGAGGGGAGACCCAGTACTTC. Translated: CASSQDLAGARGETQYF.

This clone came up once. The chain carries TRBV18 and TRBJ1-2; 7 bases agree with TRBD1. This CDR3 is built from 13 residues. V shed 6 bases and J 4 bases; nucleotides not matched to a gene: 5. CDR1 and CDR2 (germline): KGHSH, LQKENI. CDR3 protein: CASSSGTVYGYTF. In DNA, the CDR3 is TGTGCCAGCTCGTCCGGGACAGTCTATGGCTACACCTTC.

The DNA for the CDR3 is TGTGCCAGCAGCTTAGTAGTACATACGCAGTATTTT. It yields the protein CASSLVVHTQYF. The V call is TRBV7-2, the J call TRBJ2-3; unclear D gene. This CDR3 comprises 12 residues. Trimming stripped 1 base from V and 7 bases from J, with 6 bases between. Per the germline V gene, CDR1 is SGHTA and CDR2 is FQGNSA.

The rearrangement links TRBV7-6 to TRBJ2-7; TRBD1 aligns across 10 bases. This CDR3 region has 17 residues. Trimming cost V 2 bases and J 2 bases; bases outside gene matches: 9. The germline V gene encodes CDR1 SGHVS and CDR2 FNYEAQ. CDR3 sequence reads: CASSLLVRTGGPYEQYF. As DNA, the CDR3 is TGTGCCAGCAGCTTATTGGTTAGGACAGGGGGACCCTACGAGCAGTACTTC.

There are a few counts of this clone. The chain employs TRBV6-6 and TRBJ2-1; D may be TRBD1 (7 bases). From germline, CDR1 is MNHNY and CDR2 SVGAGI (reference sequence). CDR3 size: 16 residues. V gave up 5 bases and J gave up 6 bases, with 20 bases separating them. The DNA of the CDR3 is TGTGCCAGCAGTAGTTACGATACAGGGGACTTCAATGAGCAGTTCTTC. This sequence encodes CASSSYDTGDFNEQFF.

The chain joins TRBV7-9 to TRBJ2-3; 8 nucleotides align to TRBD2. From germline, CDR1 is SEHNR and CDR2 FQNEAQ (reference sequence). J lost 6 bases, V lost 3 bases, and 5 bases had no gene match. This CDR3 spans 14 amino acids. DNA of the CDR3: TGTGCCAGCAGCTTCCAGCGGGGGTACGATACGCAGTATTTT. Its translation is CASSFQRGYDTQYF.

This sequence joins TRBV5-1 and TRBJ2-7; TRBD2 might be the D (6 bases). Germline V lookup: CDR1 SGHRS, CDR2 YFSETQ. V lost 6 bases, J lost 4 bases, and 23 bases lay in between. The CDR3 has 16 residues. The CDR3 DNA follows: TGCGCCAGCACTTTAGAGCCTTTTAGCGGTGGATACGAGCAGTACTTC. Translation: CASTLEPFSGGYEQYF.

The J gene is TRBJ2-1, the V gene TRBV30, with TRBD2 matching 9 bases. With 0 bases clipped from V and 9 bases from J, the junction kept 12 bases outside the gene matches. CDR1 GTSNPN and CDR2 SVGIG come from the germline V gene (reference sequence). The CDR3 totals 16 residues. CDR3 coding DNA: TGTGCCTGGAGTGTTTCGGCTTGGCGGGGGGGCGGTGAGCAGTTCTTC. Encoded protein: CAWSVSAWRGGGEQFF. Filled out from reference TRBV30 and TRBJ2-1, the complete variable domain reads SQTIHQWPATLVQPVGSPLSLECTVEGTSNPNLYWYRQAAGRGLQLLFYSVGIGQISSEVPQNLSASRPQDRQFILSSKKLLLSDSGFYLCAWSVSAWRGGGEQFFGPGTRLTVL.

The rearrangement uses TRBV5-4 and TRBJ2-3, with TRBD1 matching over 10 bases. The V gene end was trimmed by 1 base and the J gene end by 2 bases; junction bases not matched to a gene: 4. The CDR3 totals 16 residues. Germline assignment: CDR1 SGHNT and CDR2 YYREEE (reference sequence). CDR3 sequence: CASSLSGQGDTDTQYF. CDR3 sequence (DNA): TGTGCCAGCAGCTTGAGCGGACAGGGGGACACAGATACGCAGTATTTT.

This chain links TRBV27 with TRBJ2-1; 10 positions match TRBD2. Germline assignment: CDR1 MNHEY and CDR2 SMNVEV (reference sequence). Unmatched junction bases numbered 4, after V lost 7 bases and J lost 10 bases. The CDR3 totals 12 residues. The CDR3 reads CASTGLAAEQFF. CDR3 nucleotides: TGTGCCAGCACCGGACTAGCGGCCGAGCAGTTCTTC.

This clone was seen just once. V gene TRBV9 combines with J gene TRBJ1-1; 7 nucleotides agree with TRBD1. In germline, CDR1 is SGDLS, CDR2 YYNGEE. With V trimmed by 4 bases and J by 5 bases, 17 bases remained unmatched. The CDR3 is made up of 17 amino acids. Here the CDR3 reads CASSPGQASGWFTEAFF. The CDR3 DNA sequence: TGTGCCAGCAGCCCCGGACAGGCATCCGGTTGGTTTACTGAAGCTTTCTTT.

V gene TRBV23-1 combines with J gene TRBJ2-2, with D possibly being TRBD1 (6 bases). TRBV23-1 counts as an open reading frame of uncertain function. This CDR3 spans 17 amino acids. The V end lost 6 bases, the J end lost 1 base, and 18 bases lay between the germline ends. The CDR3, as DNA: TGCGCCAGCAGCTACCGGGACACCCGTCGGAACACCGGGGAGCTGTTTTTT. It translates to CASSYRDTRRNTGELFF.

The CDR3 protein is CASSPMAWQGGSPLHF. The CDR3 coding sequence is TGTGCCAGCAGTCCTATGGCATGGCAGGGGGGATCACCCCTCCACTTT. The chain has TRBV28 and TRBJ1-6; 7 nucleotides agree with TRBD1. The junction had 14 bases not matched to a gene; V was cut back by 5 bases and J by 10 bases. The CDR3 spans 16 residues. Germline-derived CDR1 and CDR2 are MDHEN and SYDVKM.

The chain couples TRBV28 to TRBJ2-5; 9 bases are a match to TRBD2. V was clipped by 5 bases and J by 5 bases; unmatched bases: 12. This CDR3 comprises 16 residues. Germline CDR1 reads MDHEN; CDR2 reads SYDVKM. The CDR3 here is CASSPGTSPLDETQYF. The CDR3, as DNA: TGTGCCAGCAGTCCCGGGACTAGCCCGTTAGACGAGACCCAGTACTTC.

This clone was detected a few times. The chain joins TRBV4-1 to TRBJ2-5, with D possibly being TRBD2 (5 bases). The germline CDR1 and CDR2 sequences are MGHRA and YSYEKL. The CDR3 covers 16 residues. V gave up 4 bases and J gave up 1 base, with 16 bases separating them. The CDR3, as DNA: TGCGCCAGCAGCCGCCTGACGGGATCCATCCAAGAGACCCAGTACTTC. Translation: CASSRLTGSIQETQYF.

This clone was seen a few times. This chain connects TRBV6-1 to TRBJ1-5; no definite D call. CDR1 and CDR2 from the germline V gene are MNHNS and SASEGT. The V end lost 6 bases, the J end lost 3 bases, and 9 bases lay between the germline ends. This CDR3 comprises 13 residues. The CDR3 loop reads CASREALNQPQHF. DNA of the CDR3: TGTGCCAGCAGGGAGGCCCTCAATCAGCCCCAGCATTTT.

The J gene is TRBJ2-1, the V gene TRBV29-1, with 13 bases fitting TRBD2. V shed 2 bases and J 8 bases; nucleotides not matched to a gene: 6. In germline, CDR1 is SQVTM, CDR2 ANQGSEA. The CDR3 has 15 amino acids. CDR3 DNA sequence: TGCAGCGTTGAAAGACTAGCGGGGGGTTTGTATGAGCAGTTCTTC. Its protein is CSVERLAGGLYEQFF.

The CDR3 reads CASSPGGGYGNTIYF. CDR3 coding DNA: TGTGCCAGCAGCCCCGGCGGAGGCTATGGAAACACCATATATTTT. The chain has TRBV7-9 and TRBJ1-3; D unresolved. The V gene lost 5 bases and the J gene lost 3 bases, with 14 bases spanning the gap. The CDR3 extends over 15 amino acids. The germline CDR1 and CDR2 sequences are SEHNR and FQNEAQ (reference sequence).

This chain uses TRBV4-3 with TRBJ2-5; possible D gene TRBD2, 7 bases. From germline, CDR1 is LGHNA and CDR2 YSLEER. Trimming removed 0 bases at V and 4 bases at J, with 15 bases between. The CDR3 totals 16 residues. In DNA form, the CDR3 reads TGCGCCAGCAGCCAAGATCGTCGGGGGGCGAGAGAGACCCAGTACTTC. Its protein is CASSQDRRGARETQYF.

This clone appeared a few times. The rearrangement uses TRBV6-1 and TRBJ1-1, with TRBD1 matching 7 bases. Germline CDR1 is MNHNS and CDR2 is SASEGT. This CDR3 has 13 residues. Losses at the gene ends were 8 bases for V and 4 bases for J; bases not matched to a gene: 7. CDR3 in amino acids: CASLTGSGTEAFF. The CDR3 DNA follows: TGTGCCAGCCTGACAGGGAGTGGCACTGAAGCTTTCTTT.

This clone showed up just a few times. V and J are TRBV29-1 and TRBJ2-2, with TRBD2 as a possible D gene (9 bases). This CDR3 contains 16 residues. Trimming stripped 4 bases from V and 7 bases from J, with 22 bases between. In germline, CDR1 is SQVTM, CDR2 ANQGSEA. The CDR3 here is CSVAGGGGDPGGELFF. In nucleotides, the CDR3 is TGCAGCGTTGCAGGGGGCGGGGGGGATCCTGGCGGGGAGCTGTTTTTT.

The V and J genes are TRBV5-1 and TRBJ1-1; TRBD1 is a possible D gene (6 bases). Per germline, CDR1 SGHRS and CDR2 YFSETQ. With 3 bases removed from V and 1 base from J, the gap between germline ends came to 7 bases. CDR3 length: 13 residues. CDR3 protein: CASSSTGNTEAFF. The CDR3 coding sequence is TGCGCCAGCAGCTCGACAGGGAACACTGAAGCTTTCTTT.